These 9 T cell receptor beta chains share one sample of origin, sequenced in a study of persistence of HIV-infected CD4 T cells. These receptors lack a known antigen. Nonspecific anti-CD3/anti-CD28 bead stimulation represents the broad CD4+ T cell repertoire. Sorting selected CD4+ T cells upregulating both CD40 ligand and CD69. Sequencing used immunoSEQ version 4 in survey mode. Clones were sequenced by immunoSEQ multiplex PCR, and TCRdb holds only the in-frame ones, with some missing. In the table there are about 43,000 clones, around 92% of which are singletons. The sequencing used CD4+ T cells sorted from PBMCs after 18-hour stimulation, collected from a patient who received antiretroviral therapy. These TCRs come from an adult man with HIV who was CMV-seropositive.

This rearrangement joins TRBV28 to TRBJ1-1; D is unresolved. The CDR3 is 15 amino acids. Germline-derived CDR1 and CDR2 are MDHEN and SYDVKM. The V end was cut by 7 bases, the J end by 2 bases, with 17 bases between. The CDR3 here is CASKPEGRKNTEAFF. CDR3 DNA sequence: TGTGCCAGCAAACCGGAGGGAAGGAAAAACACTGAAGCTTTCTTT.

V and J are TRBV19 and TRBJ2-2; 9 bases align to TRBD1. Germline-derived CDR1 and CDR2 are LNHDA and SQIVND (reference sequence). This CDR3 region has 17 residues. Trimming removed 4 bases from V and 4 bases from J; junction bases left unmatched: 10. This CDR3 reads CASSTTSGTGSTGELFF. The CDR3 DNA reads TGTGCCAGTAGTACCACATCCGGGACAGGGAGCACCGGGGAGCTGTTTTTT. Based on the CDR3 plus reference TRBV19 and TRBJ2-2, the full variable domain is DGGITQSPKYLFRKEGQNVTLSCEQNLNHDAMYWYRQDPGQGLRLIYYSQIVNDFQKGDIAEGYSVSREKKESFPLTVTSAQKNPTAFYLCASSTTSGTGSTGELFFGEGSRLTVL.

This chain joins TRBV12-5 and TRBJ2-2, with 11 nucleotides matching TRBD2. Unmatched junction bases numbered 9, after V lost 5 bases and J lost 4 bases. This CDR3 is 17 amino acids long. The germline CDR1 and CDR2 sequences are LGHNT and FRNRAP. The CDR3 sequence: CASGPYSGGARTGELFF. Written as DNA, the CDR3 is TGTGCTAGTGGTCCCTATAGCGGGGGGGCGCGCACCGGGGAGCTGTTTTTT.

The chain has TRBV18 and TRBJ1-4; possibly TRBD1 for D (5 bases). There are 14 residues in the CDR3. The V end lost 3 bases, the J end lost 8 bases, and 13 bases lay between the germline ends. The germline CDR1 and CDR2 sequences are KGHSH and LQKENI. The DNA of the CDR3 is TGTGCCAGCTCACCCCGGTCGGGGGTCGAAAAACTGTTTTTT. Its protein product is CASSPRSGVEKLFF.

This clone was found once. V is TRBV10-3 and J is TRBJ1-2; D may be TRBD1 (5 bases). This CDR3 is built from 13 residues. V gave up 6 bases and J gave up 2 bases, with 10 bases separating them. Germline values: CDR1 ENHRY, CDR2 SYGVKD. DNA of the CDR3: TGTGCCATCAGATTGGGGCAGAACTATGGCTACACCTTC. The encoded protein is CAIRLGQNYGYTF.

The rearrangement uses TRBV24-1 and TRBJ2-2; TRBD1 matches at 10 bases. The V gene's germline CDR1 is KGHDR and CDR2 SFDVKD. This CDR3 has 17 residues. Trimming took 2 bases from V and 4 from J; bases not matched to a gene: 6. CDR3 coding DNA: TGTGCCACCAGTGATTGGACAGGGGGTCAGGGCACCGGGGAGCTGTTTTTT. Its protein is CATSDWTGGQGTGELFF.

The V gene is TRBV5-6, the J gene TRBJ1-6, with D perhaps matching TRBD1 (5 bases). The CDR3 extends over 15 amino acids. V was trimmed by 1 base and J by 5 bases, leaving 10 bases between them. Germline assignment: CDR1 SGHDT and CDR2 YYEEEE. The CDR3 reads CASSLRSGHNSPLHF. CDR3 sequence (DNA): TGTGCCAGCAGCTTGAGATCGGGGCATAATTCACCCCTCCACTTT.

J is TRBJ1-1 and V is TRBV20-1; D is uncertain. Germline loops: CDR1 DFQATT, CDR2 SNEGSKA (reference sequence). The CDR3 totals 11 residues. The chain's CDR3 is CQIVVNTEAFF. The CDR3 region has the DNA TGCCAGATCGTGGTGAACACTGAAGCTTTCTTT.

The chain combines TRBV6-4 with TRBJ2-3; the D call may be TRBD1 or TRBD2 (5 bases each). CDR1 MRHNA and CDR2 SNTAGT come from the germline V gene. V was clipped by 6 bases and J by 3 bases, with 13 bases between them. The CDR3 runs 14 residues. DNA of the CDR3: TGTGCCAGCAGCGCCGGGACCCTTACAGATACGCAGTATTTT. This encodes CASSAGTLTDTQYF.